The 3 T cell receptor beta chains listed next were all sequenced from one sample in a study of sequential checkpoint blockade in melanoma. TCRdb's copy holds only in-frame clones and misses some; the assay was immunoSEQ multiplex PCR. The repertoire has tens of thousands of clones, about 88% of them found once; the top ten carry roughly 23%. Specified treatment: randomized to nivolumab then ipilimumab (arm A) or the reverse (arm B). The source was CD8+ T cells sorted from blood (inferred from file names), collected from a patient given nivolumab and ipilimumab in sequence. The receptors stem from a human donor with melanoma.

The J gene is TRBJ1-1, the V gene TRBV13; no firm D call. From germline, CDR1 is PRHDT and CDR2 FYEKMQ (reference sequence). Trimming left V 3 bases short and J 0 bases short, with 2 bases between. The CDR3 is 12 residues long. CDR3 bases: TGTGCCAGCAGCTTTATGAACACTGAAGCTTTCTTT. Translation gives CASSFMNTEAFF. Full variable domain (outside the CDR3, taken from reference TRBV13 and TRBJ1-1): AAGVIQSPRHLIKEKRETATLKCYPIPRHDTVYWYQQGPGQDPQFLISFYEKMQSDKGSIPDRFSAQQFSDYHSELNMSSLELGDSALYFCASSFMNTEAFFGQGTRLTVV.

DNA for the CDR3: TGTGCCAGCAGTTTCCCCGGGGGGGACGATCAGCCCCAGCATTTT. This gives the protein CASSFPGGDDQPQHF. The chain is built from TRBV6-6 and TRBJ1-5; D may be TRBD1 (5 bases). Looked up from germline, CDR1 is MNHNY and CDR2 is SVGAGI (reference sequence). This CDR3 has 15 residues. Between the trimmed V and J ends, which lost 4 bases and 5 bases, there was a span of 15 bases.

The chain is built from TRBV4-3 and TRBJ2-2, with 9 bases aligning to TRBD2. This CDR3 has 17 amino acids. CDR1 and CDR2 from the germline V gene are LGHNA and YSLEER. V shed 1 base and J 2 bases; nucleotides not matched to a gene: 5. The CDR3 region has the DNA TGCGCCAGCAGCCAAGGGTCTAGCGGGGAAAACACCGGGGAGCTGTTTTTT. Amino acid sequence: CASSQGSSGENTGELFF.